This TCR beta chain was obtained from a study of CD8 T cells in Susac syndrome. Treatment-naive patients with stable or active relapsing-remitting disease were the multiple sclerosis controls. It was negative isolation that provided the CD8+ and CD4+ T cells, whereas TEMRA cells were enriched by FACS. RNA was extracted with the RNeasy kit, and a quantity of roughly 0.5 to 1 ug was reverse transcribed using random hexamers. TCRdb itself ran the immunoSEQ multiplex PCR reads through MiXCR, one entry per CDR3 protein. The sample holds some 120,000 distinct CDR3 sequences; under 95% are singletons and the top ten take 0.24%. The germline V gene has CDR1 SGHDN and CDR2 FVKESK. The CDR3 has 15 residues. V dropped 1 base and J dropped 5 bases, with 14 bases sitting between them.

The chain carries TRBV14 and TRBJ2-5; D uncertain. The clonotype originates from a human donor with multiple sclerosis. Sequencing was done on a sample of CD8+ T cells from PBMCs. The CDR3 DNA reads TGTGCCAGCAGCCAAGGTCGGGCAGAGGTGGAGACCCAGTACTTC. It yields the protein CASSQGRAEVETQYF.